This T cell receptor beta chain was captured in a study of T cells after yellow fever vaccination. Study results and limitations: A faster peak, day 5 versus 15, was reached by the weaker secondary response. Abundant clonotypes from the bulk population could have been carried over as contaminants into FACS-sorted repertoires. Almost all vaccine-responding clonotypes escaped detection in sorted memory subsets on day 0. Most clones from primary vaccination were detected again post-booster (around 95% CD4, 88% CD8).

Many counts were recorded for this clonotype. One entry per CDR3 protein results from TCRdb running MiXCR on the 5' RACE reads. The sample yields about 53,000 distinct CDR3 sequences, about 5.6% seen once. This CDR3 has 15 residues. The genes are TRBV21-1 and TRBJ1-6; the DNA was not used to check the table's D call, TRBD1. TRBV21-1 is shown as a pseudogene. The receptor's source is a man younger than 30 who received the YFV17D yellow fever vaccine. The material was PBMCs, either bulk or a sorted T-cell subset (CD4+, CD8+, memory, or dextramer-sorted; not recorded which), obtained on the day of the yellow fever booster vaccination. CDR3 coding DNA: TGTGCCAGCAGCAAAGAGGGGGGTTTACATTCACCCCTCCACTTT. Its protein product is CASSKEGGLHSPLHF.